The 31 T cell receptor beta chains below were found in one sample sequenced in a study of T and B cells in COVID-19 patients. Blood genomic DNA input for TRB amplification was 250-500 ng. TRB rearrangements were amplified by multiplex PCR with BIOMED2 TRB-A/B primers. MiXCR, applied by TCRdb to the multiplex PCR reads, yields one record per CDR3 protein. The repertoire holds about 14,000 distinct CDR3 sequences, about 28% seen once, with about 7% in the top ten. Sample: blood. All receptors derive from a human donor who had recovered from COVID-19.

The CDR3 region has the DNA TGTGCCAGCTCCCGAGCGACCGGCAGTAATTCACCCCTCCACTTT. Translated, it gives CASSRATGSNSPLHF. The chain employs TRBV25-1 and TRBJ1-6; D remains ambiguous. The CDR3 loop spans 15 amino acids. Trimming pared 8 bases from V and 6 bases from J, leaving 17 bases between. Per germline, CDR1 MGHDK and CDR2 SYGVNS.

This CDR3 is CATSDADRGQDQPQHF. The CDR3 nucleotides are TGTGCCACCAGTGATGCCGACAGGGGGCAAGACCAGCCCCAGCATTTT. The V and J genes are TRBV24-1 and TRBJ1-5; the match to TRBD1 covers 10 bases. Germline loops: CDR1 KGHDR, CDR2 SFDVKD. The junction had 8 bases not matched to a gene; V was cut back by 3 bases and J by 7 bases. CDR3 length: 16 amino acids.

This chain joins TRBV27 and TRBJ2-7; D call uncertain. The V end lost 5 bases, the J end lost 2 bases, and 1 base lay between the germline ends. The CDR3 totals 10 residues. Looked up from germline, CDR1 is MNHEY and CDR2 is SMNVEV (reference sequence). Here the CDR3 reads CASSTYEQYF. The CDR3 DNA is TGTGCCAGCAGTACCTACGAGCAGTACTTC.

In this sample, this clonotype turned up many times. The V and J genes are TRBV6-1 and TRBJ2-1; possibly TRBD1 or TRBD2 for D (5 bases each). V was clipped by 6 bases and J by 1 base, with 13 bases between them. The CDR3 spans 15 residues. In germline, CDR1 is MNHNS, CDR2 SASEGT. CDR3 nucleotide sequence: TGTGCCAGCAGCGACGGGGCTATATCCTACAATGAGCAGTTCTTC. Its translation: CASSDGAISYNEQFF.

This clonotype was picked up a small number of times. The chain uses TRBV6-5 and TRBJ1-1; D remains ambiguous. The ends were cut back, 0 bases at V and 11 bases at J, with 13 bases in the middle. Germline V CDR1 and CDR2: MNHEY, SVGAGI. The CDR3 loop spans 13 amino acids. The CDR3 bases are TGTGCCAGCAGTTACTCAGGGAGCGGCGGCGCTTTCTTT. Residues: CASSYSGSGGAFF.

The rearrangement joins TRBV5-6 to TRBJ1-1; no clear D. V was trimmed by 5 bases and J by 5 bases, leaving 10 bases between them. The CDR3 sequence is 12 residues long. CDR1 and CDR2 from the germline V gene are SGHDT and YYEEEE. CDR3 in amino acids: CASSIGSTEAFF. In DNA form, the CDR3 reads TGTGCCAGCAGTATAGGGAGTACTGAAGCTTTCTTT.

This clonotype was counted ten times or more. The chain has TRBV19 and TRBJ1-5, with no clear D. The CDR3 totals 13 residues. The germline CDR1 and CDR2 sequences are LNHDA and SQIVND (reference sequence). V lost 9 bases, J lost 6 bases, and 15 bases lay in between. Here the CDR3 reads CASSADPAQPQHF. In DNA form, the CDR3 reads TGTGCCAGCTCGGCTGATCCCGCTCAGCCCCAGCATTTT.

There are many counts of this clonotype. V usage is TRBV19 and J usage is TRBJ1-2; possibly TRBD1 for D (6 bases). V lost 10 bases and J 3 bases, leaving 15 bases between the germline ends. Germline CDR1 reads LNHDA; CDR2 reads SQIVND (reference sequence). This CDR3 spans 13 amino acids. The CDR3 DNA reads TGTGCCACTTCGTCGACAGGCTACTATGGCTACACCTTC. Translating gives CATSSTGYYGYTF. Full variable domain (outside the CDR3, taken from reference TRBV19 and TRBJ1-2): DGGITQSPKYLFRKEGQNVTLSCEQNLNHDAMYWYRQDPGQGLRLIYYSQIVNDFQKGDIAEGYSVSREKKESFPLTVTSAQKNPTAFYLCATSSTGYYGYTFGSGTRLTVV.

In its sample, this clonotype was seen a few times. The CDR3 nucleotides are TGTGCCACCAGTTCTGGAGGGGTAGCGGGGGGCCAAGAGACCCAGTACTTC. This sequence encodes CATSSGGVAGGQETQYF. This sequence joins TRBV24-1 and TRBJ2-5; TRBD2 agrees at 10 bases. Germline V gene sequence: CDR1 KGHDR, CDR2 SFDVKD. The CDR3 extends over 17 amino acids. With 6 bases clipped from V and 1 base from J, the junction kept 10 bases outside the gene matches.

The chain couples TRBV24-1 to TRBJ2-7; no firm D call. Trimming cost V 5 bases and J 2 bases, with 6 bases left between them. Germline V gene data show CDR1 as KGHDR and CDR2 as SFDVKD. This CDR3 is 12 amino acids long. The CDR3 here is CATSAGTYEQYF. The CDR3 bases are TGTGCCACCAGTGCAGGAACCTACGAGCAGTACTTC.

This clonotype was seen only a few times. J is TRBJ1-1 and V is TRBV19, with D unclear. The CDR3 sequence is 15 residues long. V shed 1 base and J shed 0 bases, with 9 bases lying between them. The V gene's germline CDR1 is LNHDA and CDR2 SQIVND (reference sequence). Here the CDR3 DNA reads TGTGCCAGTAGTATAGTAGGGAGCGTGAACACTGAAGCTTTCTTT. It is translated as CASSIVGSVNTEAFF.

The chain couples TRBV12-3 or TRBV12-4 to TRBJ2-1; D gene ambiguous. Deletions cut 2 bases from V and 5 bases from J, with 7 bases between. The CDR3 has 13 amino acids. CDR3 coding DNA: TGTGCCAGCAGTTTATTGATAGACAATGAGCAGTTCTTC. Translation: CASSLLIDNEQFF.

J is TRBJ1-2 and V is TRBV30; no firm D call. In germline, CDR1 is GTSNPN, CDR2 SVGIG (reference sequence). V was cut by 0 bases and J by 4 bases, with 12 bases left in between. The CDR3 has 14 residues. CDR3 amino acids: CAWSVLDGFYGYTF. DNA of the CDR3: TGTGCCTGGAGTGTACTCGACGGATTCTATGGCTACACCTTC.

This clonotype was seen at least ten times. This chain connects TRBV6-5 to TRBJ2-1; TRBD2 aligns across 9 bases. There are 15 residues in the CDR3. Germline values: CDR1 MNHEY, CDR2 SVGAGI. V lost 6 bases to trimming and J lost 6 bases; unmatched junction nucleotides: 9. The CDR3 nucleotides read TGTGCCAGCAGCTCTCTGGGACTAGCTATCAATGAGCAGTTCTTC. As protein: CASSSLGLAINEQFF.

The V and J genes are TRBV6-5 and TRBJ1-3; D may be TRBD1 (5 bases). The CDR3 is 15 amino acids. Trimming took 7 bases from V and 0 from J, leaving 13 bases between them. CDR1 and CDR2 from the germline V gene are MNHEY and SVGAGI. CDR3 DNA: TGTGCCAGCACCTGGGACCGTAGCTCTGGAAACACCATATATTTT. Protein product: CASTWDRSSGNTIYF.

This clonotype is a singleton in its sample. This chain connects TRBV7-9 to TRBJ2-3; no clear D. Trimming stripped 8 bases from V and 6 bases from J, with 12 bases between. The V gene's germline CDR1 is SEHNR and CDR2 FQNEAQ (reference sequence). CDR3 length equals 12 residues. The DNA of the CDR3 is TGTGCCAGCCCGGAGAATTGGGATACGCAGTATTTT. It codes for CASPENWDTQYF.

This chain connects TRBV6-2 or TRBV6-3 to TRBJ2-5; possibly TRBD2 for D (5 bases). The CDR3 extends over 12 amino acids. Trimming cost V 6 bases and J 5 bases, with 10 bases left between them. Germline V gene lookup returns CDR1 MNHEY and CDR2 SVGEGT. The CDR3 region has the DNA TGTGCCAGCAGAGAGGGAGTTGAGACCCAGTACTTC. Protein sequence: CASREGVETQYF.

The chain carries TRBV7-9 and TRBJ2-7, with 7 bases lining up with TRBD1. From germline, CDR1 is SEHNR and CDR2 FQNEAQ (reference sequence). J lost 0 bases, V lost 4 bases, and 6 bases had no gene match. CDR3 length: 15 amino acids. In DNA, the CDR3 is TGTGCCAGCAGCTCGACAGGGATCCACTCCTACGAGCAGTACTTC. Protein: CASSSTGIHSYEQYF.

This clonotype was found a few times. The CDR3 DNA is TGCAGTGCCGAGATACTAGTTGGGGGCGAGCAGTACTTC. The encoded protein is CSAEILVGGEQYF. V is TRBV20-1 and J is TRBJ2-7; tentatively, D is TRBD1 or TRBD2 (5 bases each). The CDR3 has 13 residues. With 6 bases removed from V and 6 bases from J, the gap between germline ends came to 18 bases. Germline-derived CDR1 and CDR2 are DFQATT and SNEGSKA (reference sequence).

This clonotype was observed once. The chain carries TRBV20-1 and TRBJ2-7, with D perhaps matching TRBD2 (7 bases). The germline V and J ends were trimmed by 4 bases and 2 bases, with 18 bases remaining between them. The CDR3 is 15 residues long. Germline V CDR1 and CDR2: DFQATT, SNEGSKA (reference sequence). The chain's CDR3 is CSATRGGTQTYEQYF. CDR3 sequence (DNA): TGCAGTGCTACGAGGGGGGGGACCCAAACCTACGAGCAGTACTTC.

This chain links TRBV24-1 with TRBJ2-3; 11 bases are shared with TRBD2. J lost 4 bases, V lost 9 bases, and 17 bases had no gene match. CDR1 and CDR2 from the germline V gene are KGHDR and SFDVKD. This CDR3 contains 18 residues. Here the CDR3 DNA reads TGTGCCACCGCCCCCCAGGGGCGTAGCGGGAGGGACGCAGATACGCAGTATTTT. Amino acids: CATAPQGRSGRDADTQYF.

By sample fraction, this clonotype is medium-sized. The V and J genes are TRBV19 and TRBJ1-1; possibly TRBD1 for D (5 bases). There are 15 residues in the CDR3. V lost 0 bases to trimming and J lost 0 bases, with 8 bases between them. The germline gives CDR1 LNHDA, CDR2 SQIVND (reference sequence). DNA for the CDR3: TGTGCCAGTAGTATAGATGGGGGTATGAACACTGAAGCTTTCTTT. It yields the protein CASSIDGGMNTEAFF.

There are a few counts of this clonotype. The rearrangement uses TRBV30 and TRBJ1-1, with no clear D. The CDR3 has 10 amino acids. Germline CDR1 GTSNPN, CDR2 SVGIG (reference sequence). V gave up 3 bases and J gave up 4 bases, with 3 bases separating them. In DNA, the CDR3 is TGTGCCTGGAGAACCACTGAAGCTTTCTTT. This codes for CAWRTTEAFF.

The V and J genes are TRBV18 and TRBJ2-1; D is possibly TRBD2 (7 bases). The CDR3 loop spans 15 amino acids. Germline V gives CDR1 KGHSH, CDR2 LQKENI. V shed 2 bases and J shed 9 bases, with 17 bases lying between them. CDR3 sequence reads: CASSPSGGQGGEQFF. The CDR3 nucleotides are TGTGCCAGCTCACCATCGGGGGGCCAAGGCGGTGAGCAGTTCTTC.

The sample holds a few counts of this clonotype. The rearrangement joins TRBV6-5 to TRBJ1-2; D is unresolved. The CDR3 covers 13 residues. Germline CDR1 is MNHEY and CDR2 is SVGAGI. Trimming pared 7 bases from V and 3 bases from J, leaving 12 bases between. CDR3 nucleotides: TGTGCCAGCACTGACGGAACCCACTATGGCTACACCTTC. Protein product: CASTDGTHYGYTF.

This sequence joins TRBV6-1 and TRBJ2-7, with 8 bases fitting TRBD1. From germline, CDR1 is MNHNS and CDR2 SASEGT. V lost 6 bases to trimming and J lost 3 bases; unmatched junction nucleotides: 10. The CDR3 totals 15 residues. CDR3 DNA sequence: TGTGCCAGCAGGAGGACAGGGACGGGAAACTACGAGCAGTACTTC. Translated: CASRRTGTGNYEQYF.

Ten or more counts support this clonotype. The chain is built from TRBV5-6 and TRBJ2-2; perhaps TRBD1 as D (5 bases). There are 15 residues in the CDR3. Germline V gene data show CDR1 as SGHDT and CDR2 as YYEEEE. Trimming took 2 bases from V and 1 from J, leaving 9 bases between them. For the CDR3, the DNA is TGTGCCAGCAGCTTTGAGACAGTGAACACCGGGGAGCTGTTTTTT. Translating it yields CASSFETVNTGELFF.

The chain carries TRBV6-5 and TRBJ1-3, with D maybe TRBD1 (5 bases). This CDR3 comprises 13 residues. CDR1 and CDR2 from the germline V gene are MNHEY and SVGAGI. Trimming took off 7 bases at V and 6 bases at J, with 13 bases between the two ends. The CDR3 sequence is CASMEPGQNTIYF. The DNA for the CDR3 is TGTGCCAGCATGGAGCCCGGACAAAACACCATATATTTT.

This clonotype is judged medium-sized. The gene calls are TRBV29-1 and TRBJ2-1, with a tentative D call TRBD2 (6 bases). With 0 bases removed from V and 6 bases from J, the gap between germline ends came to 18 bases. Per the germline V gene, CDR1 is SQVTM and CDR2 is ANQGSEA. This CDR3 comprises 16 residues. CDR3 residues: CSVEDQGGSQTNEQFF. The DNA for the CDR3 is TGCAGCGTTGAAGATCAGGGAGGTTCTCAGACCAATGAGCAGTTCTTC.

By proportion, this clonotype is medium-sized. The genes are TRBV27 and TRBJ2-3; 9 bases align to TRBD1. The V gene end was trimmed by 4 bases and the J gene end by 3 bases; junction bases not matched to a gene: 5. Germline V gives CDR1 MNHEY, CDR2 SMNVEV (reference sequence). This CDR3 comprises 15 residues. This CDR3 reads CASSSAGTGTDTQYF. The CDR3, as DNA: TGTGCCAGCAGTTCGGCAGGGACAGGGACAGATACGCAGTATTTT.

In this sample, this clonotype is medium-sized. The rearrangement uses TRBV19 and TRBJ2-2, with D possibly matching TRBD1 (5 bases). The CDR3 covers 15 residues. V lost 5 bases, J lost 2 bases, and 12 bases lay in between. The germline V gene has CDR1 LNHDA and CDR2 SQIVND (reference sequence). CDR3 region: CASSFRTLNTGELFF. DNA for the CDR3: TGTGCCAGTAGTTTTCGGACACTTAACACCGGGGAGCTGTTTTTT.